This T cell receptor beta chain was captured by sequencing in a study of shared clonotypes between healthy human individuals. This clone was observed a single time. The antigen is undetermined. Whole-study results and caveats: Clonotype sharing among donors likely depends on sequencing depth.

Clones were sequenced by immunoSEQ multiplex PCR, and TCRdb holds only the in-frame ones, with some missing. This table holds 650,000 to 800,000 clones, around 70% found once. This CDR3 has 14 residues. The V and J ends lost 4 bases and 3 bases, in that order; junction bases with no gene match: 2. From germline, CDR1 is SNHLY and CDR2 FYNNEI. The V and J genes are TRBV2 and TRBJ2-1; 8 nucleotides line up with TRBD1. The material sequenced was memory CD4+ T cells sorted from blood. The subset is: CD45RA-negative fraction. This receptor was identified in a woman aged 30 to 39 in good health. CDR3: CASSVDRDYNEQFF. The CDR3 bases are TGTGCCAGCAGTGTGGACAGGGACTACAATGAGCAGTTCTTC.